The 24 T cell receptor beta chains listed next were all sequenced from one sample in a study of PD-1 blockade in classical Hodgkin lymphoma. Here immunoSEQ multiplex PCR was the method, and the copy in TCRdb shows in-frame clones only, minus some. Counted here are about 13,000 clones, 75% to 95% occurring once; the ten biggest clones make up roughly a tenth. Brentuximab vedotin exposure varied, and every patient relapsed after autologous stem cell transplantation. The material was peripheral blood mononuclear cells (PBMCs), obtained at baseline. These receptors all come from a human donor with classical Hodgkin lymphoma.

The V and J genes are TRBV5-1 and TRBJ1-6; D gene unclear. The ends were cut back, 1 base at V and 0 bases at J, with 8 bases in the middle. This CDR3 is 16 amino acids long. Germline V gene lookup returns CDR1 SGHRS and CDR2 YFSETQ. CDR3 loop: CASSLTGSSYNSPLHF. The CDR3 bases are TGCGCCAGCAGCTTGACGGGGAGCTCCTATAATTCACCCCTCCACTTT.

V gene TRBV9 combines with J gene TRBJ2-1, with 8 bases fitting TRBD2. J gave up 9 bases and V 3 bases, and 8 bases lay outside the gene matches. This CDR3 has 14 residues. Germline CDR1 reads SGDLS; CDR2 reads YYNGEE. The CDR3 DNA reads as TGTGCCAGCAGCGCCCCCGGGACTAGACGTGAGCAGTTCTTC. Amino acid sequence: CASSAPGTRREQFF.

The rearrangement links TRBV5-1 to TRBJ2-2; TRBD1 agrees at 8 bases. Trimming took 4 bases from V and 6 from J; bases not matched to a gene: 5. Germline V gene data show CDR1 as SGHRS and CDR2 as YFSETQ. This CDR3 spans 14 amino acids. The CDR3: CASSRDRGAGELFF. The CDR3 bases are TGCGCCAGCAGCAGAGACAGGGGTGCCGGGGAGCTGTTTTTT.

The V and J genes are TRBV5-3 and TRBJ1-2; D remains ambiguous. TRBV5-3 is labeled an ORF, and its function is uncertain. V was clipped by 7 bases and J by 0 bases, with 16 bases between them. This CDR3 has 15 residues. This chain's CDR3 is CARFRIPASNYGYTF. Written as DNA, the CDR3 is TGTGCCAGATTTAGGATCCCAGCCTCTAACTATGGCTACACCTTC.

The V and J genes are TRBV5-1 and TRBJ2-5; D is possibly TRBD1 (6 bases). V was pared by 4 bases and J by 2 bases, with 15 bases between. Germline CDR1 and CDR2: SGHRS and YFSETQ. This CDR3 is built from 15 residues. The CDR3: CASSPIPGQQETQYF. The DNA of the CDR3 is TGCGCCAGCAGCCCCATTCCAGGACAGCAAGAGACCCAGTACTTC.

V is TRBV5-1 and J is TRBJ1-1, with no clear D. Germline V gene data show CDR1 as SGHRS and CDR2 as YFSETQ. Trimming took 4 bases from V and 7 from J, leaving 17 bases between them. The CDR3 extends over 14 amino acids. The CDR3 spells CASSPPEAGNEAFF. In nucleotides, the CDR3 is TGCGCCAGCAGCCCCCCCGAGGCGGGGAATGAAGCTTTCTTT. Based on the CDR3 plus reference TRBV5-1 and TRBJ1-1, the full variable domain is KAGVTQTPRYLIKTRGQQVTLSCSPISGHRSVSWYQQTPGQGLQFLFEYFSETQRNKGNFPGRFSGRQFSNSRSEMNVSTLELGDSALYLCASSPPEAGNEAFFGQGTRLTVV.

The genes are TRBV5-1 and TRBJ2-5; tentatively, D is TRBD1 (6 bases). The CDR3 has 13 amino acids. Germline loops: CDR1 SGHRS, CDR2 YFSETQ. V was pared by 3 bases and J by 5 bases, with 11 bases between. The CDR3 region has the DNA TGCGCCAGCAGCTCCACAGGGATTGAGACCCAGTACTTC. Amino acids: CASSSTGIETQYF.

The V gene is TRBV5-1, the J gene TRBJ2-3, with a tentative D call TRBD2 (5 bases). The V and J ends lost 2 bases and 0 bases respectively, with 7 bases between them. Germline V gene data show CDR1 as SGHRS and CDR2 as YFSETQ. This CDR3 is built from 14 residues. The CDR3 protein is CASSFGGSTDTQYF. In DNA, the CDR3 is TGCGCCAGCAGCTTTGGAGGAAGCACAGATACGCAGTATTTT.

The CDR3 sequence: CASSLEGRSSTDTQYF. CDR3 DNA sequence: TGCGCCAGCAGCTTGGAGGGCAGAAGTAGCACAGATACGCAGTATTTT. The rearrangement uses TRBV5-1 and TRBJ2-3, with unresolved D. The CDR3 consists of 16 residues. Germline values: CDR1 SGHRS, CDR2 YFSETQ. V was clipped by 0 bases and J by 0 bases, with 11 bases between them.

This clone showed up just a few times. The chain couples TRBV5-4 to TRBJ1-3; D might be TRBD1 (5 bases). The ends were cut back, 3 bases at V and 0 bases at J, with 10 bases in the middle. The germline gives CDR1 SGHNT, CDR2 YYREEE (reference sequence). The CDR3 is 15 amino acids. The CDR3 spells CASSSTEDSGNTIYF. CDR3 in DNA: TGTGCCAGCAGCTCGACAGAAGACTCTGGAAACACCATATATTTT.

This rearrangement joins TRBV27 to TRBJ2-2; 12 bases agree with TRBD2. This CDR3 spans 16 amino acids. The V gene's germline CDR1 is MNHEY and CDR2 SMNVEV (reference sequence). V lost 5 bases to trimming and J lost 4 bases; unmatched junction nucleotides: 5. The CDR3 sequence is CASSLAGGRVTGELFF. Here the CDR3 DNA reads TGTGCCAGCAGTCTAGCGGGGGGGCGTGTCACCGGGGAGCTGTTTTTT.

The J gene is TRBJ2-3, the V gene TRBV28, with TRBD1 as a possible D gene (5 bases). Trimming removed 2 bases from V and 1 base from J, with 10 bases in between. CDR3 length equals 15 residues. Germline values: CDR1 MDHEN, CDR2 SYDVKM. CDR3 in DNA: TGTGCCAGCAGTTTACAGGGCGCGCGCACAGATACGCAGTATTTT. It is translated as CASSLQGARTDTQYF. The variable domain in full, with the rest retrieved from reference TRBV28 and TRBJ2-3, is DVKVTQSSRYLVKRTGEKVFLECVQDMDHENMFWYRQDPGLGLRLIYFSYDVKMKEKGDIPEGYSVSREKKERFSLILESASTNQTSMYLCASSLQGARTDTQYFGPGTRLTVL.

The chain carries TRBV5-1 and TRBJ1-4, with TRBD1 as a possible D gene (5 bases). CDR1 and CDR2 (germline): SGHRS, YFSETQ. The ends were cut back, 4 bases at V and 0 bases at J, with 10 bases in the middle. The CDR3 covers 15 residues. The CDR3 DNA reads TGCGCCAGCAGCGGAGGGGTTGCAACTAATGAAAAACTGTTTTTT. Its translation: CASSGGVATNEKLFF. Using reference TRBV5-1 and TRBJ1-4 for the parts outside the CDR3, the full variable domain is KAGVTQTPRYLIKTRGQQVTLSCSPISGHRSVSWYQQTPGQGLQFLFEYFSETQRNKGNFPGRFSGRQFSNSRSEMNVSTLELGDSALYLCASSGGVATNEKLFFGSGTQLSVL.

The genes are TRBV2 and TRBJ2-1; D gene unclear. The CDR3 runs to 14 residues. With 8 bases removed from V and 7 bases from J, the gap between germline ends came to 18 bases. Germline CDR1 reads SNHLY; CDR2 reads FYNNEI. The CDR3 sequence: CASSGEILPNEQFF. CDR3 nucleotide sequence: TGTGCCAGCTCTGGGGAAATTCTCCCAAATGAGCAGTTCTTC.

V is TRBV2 and J is TRBJ2-7, with a tentative D call TRBD1 (5 bases). The CDR3 length is 15 residues. Germline V gene sequence: CDR1 SNHLY, CDR2 FYNNEI. Trimming took 4 bases from V and 6 from J, leaving 19 bases between them. CDR3 region: CASSGRSLGAGEQYF. In nucleotides, the CDR3 is TGTGCCAGCAGTGGACGAAGTCTAGGGGCCGGCGAGCAGTACTTC. Drawing the rest from reference TRBV2 and TRBJ2-7, the complete variable domain is EPEVTQTPSHQVTQMGQEVILRCVPISNHLYFYWYRQILGQKVEFLVSFYNNEISEKSEIFDDQFSVERPDGSNFTLKIRSTKLEDSAMYFCASSGRSLGAGEQYFGPGTRLTVT.

This clone was observed once. The chain carries TRBV7-8 and TRBJ1-5; TRBD1 might be the D (5 bases). V shed 5 bases and J shed 3 bases, with 20 bases lying between them. Germline V lookup: CDR1 SGHVS, CDR2 FQNEAQ. The CDR3 consists of 17 residues. CDR3 amino acids: CASSPSGGEGINQPQHF. The CDR3 region has the DNA TGTGCCAGCAGCCCCTCTGGGGGGGAGGGGATCAATCAGCCCCAGCATTTT.

This clone has just a few counts. The chain carries TRBV30 and TRBJ1-2; 9 bases align to TRBD1. V was clipped by 2 bases and J by 4 bases; unmatched bases: 8. This CDR3 has 15 amino acids. The germline V gene encodes CDR1 GTSNPN and CDR2 SVGIG (reference sequence). CDR3 in DNA: TGTGCCTGGAGTCGGGACAGGGTCAAGAGCTATGGCTACACCTTC. This codes for CAWSRDRVKSYGYTF.

V is TRBV27 and J is TRBJ1-2; 7 bases line up with TRBD1. J gave up 2 bases and V 6 bases, and 18 bases lay outside the gene matches. The germline V gene has CDR1 MNHEY and CDR2 SMNVEV (reference sequence). CDR3 length: 18 amino acids. DNA for the CDR3: TGTGCCAGCAGCCCAATTGACAGGGAGGGGGGGAACAACTATGGCTACACCTTC. The encoded protein is CASSPIDREGGNNYGYTF.

V usage is TRBV19 and J usage is TRBJ2-2, with 12 bases identical to TRBD2. Unmatched junction bases numbered 4, after V lost 3 bases and J lost 5 bases. Germline assignment: CDR1 LNHDA and CDR2 SQIVND (reference sequence). This CDR3 has 16 amino acids. The CDR3 region has the DNA TGTGCCAGTAGTATTTTCGGACTAGCGGGAACCGGGGAGCTGTTTTTT. As protein: CASSIFGLAGTGELFF.

The chain couples TRBV5-1 to TRBJ1-1; TRBD1 agrees at 7 bases. The CDR3 loop spans 18 amino acids. Trimming removed 0 bases from V and 3 bases from J; junction bases left unmatched: 14. CDR1 is SGHRS and CDR2 is YFSETQ in the germline V gene. The CDR3 DNA is TGCGCCAGCAGCTTGGGGGCCGGGCGGGGGACAGTGGACACTGAAGCTTTCTTT. This sequence encodes CASSLGAGRGTVDTEAFF.

The chain employs TRBV2 and TRBJ2-3, with 10 bases aligning to TRBD2. Per the germline V gene, CDR1 is SNHLY and CDR2 is FYNNEI. Losses at the gene ends were 1 base for V and 2 bases for J; bases not matched to a gene: 6. The CDR3 runs 17 residues. The CDR3 region has the DNA TGTGCCAGCAGTGAAGAGGAACTAGCGGGGACCACAGATACGCAGTATTTT. It yields the protein CASSEEELAGTTDTQYF. The complete variable domain, with remaining parts taken from reference TRBV2 and TRBJ2-3, reads EPEVTQTPSHQVTQMGQEVILRCVPISNHLYFYWYRQILGQKVEFLVSFYNNEISEKSEIFDDQFSVERPDGSNFTLKIRSTKLEDSAMYFCASSEEELAGTTDTQYFGPGTRLTVL.

In nucleotides, the CDR3 is TGTGCCAGCACCCAGGGCCCGGGCGGGGGGGCCAGGCAGTTCTTC. Residues: CASTQGPGGGARQFF. The chain couples TRBV7-3 to TRBJ2-1; 9 nucleotides agree with TRBD2. V dropped 7 bases and J dropped 12; count of bases not matched to a gene: 16. The CDR3 has 15 amino acids. The germline V gene has CDR1 SGHTA and CDR2 FQGTGA.

The chain joins TRBV27 to TRBJ1-5; D uncertain. The length of the CDR3 is 13 residues. Trimming took off 0 bases at V and 4 bases at J, with 4 bases between the two ends. Germline V gives CDR1 MNHEY, CDR2 SMNVEV (reference sequence). Here the CDR3 DNA reads TGTGCCAGCAGTTTATCTGGGAATCAGCCCCAGCATTTT. It encodes CASSLSGNQPQHF.

The chain joins TRBV11-2 to TRBJ1-2, with 7 nucleotides matching TRBD1. The junction had 11 bases not matched to a gene; V was cut back by 5 bases and J by 8 bases. Germline CDR1 reads SGHAT; CDR2 reads FQNNGV. This CDR3 comprises 14 residues. The CDR3 spells CASSLLLTGPGYTF. CDR3 DNA sequence: TGTGCCAGCAGCCTCCTCCTGACAGGGCCCGGCTACACCTTC. The full variable domain, rest sourced from reference TRBV11-2 and TRBJ1-2, is EAGVAQSPRYKIIEKRQSVAFWCNPISGHATLYWYQQILGQGPKLLIQFQNNGVVDDSQLPKDRFSAERLKGVDSTLKIQPAKLEDSAVYLCASSLLLTGPGYTFGSGTRLTVV.